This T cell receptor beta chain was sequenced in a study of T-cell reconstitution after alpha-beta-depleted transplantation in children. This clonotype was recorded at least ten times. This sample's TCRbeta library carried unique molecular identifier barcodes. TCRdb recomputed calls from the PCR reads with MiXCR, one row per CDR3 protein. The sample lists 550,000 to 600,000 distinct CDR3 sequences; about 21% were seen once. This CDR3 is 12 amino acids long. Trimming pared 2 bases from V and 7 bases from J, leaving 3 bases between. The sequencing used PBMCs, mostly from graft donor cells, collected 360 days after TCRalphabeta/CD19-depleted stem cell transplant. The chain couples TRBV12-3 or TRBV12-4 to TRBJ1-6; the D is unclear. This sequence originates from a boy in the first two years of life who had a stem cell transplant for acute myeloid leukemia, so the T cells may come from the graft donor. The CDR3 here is CASSLPNSPLHF. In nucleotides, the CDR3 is TGTGCCAGCAGTTTACCGAATTCACCCCTCCACTTT.